This is a list of T cell receptor beta chains from one sample in a study of human T cells and chemical hapten exposure. TCRdb itself ran the RACE reads through MiXCR, one entry per CDR3 protein. Of 200,000 to 300,000 distinct CDR3 sequences listed, roughly 8.9% are singletons. This material consisted of whole blood, taken in connection with sensitization to the hapten diphenylcyclopropenone (DPC). All receptors come from a middle-aged woman with alopecia areata. Some clones in this sample may be carry-over from other donors' samples. The CDR3 runs from the conserved cysteine through the conserved F or W. The order of the fields is J gene, V gene, CDR3 protein.

TRBJ2-5	TRBV11-2	CASSTARAGAETQYF
TRBJ1-2	TRBV28	CASSPNTNYGYTF
TRBJ1-1	TRBV20-1	CSATREGFEAFF
TRBJ2-2	TRBV3-1	CASSQFGVNTGELFF
TRBJ2-7	TRBV7-2	CASSIQGINEQYF
TRBJ2-3	TRBV7-3	CASSNTGTSGRKDTQYF
TRBJ2-2	TRBV10-3	CAIEPEGDTGELFF
TRBJ2-3	TRBV18	CASSPLPQADTQYF
TRBJ1-5	TRBV24-1	CATSDSQINQPQHF
TRBJ2-7	TRBV29-1	CSVDPTGYGDEQYF
TRBJ2-4	TRBV7-2	CASSLTSGSRNIQYF
TRBJ2-6	TRBV7-2	CASAAGANVLTF
TRBJ2-3	TRBV27	CASRSRPSGLSTDTQYF
TRBJ2-1	TRBV20-1	CSARRDTAYNEQFF
TRBJ2-3	TRBV7-2	CASSLVVAGGSADTQYF
TRBJ2-2	TRBV28	CASSQQGSVVELFF
TRBJ1-2	TRBV27	CASSLLGHPNYGYTF
TRBJ2-6	TRBV6-2/TRBV6-3	CASRLTGAGANVLTF
TRBJ1-4	TRBV10-3	CAISVTGTGTEKLFF
TRBJ2-5	TRBV12-3/TRBV12-4	CASGVGRERQTQYF
TRBJ2-3	TRBV7-2	CASSLDPPGLAGVGPSDTQYF
TRBJ1-2	TRBV5-1	CASSLEWGIPNYGYTF
TRBJ2-1	TRBV2	CASSGHFDEQFF
TRBJ2-3	TRBV5-1	CASSHGLPGLAGASDTQYF